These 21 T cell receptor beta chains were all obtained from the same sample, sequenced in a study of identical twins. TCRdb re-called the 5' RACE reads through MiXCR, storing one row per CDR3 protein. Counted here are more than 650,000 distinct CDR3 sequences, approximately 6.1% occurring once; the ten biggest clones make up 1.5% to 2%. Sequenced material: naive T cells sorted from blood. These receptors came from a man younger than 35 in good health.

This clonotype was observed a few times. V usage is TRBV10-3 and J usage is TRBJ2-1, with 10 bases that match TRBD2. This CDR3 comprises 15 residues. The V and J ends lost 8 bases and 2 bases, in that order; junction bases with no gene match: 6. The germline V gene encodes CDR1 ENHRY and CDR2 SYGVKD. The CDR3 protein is CAIAGTSEAYNEQFF. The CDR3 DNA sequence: TGTGCCATCGCTGGGACTAGCGAAGCCTACAATGAGCAGTTCTTC.

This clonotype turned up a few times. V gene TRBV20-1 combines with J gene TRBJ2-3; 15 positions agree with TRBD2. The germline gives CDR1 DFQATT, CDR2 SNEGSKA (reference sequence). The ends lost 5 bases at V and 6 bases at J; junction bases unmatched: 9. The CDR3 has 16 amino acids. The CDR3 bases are TGCAGTGCTTTACCGGGACTAGCGGGAGGAGCTGATACGCAGTATTTT. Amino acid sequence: CSALPGLAGGADTQYF.

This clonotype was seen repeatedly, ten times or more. The CDR3 DNA reads TGTGCCGGAGGAGGGTTCGGGGAGCTGTTTTTT. Its protein product is CAGGGFGELFF. The chain combines TRBV6-4 with TRBJ2-2, with a possible D match to TRBD2 (6 bases). V dropped 11 bases and J dropped 7 bases, with 11 bases sitting between them. The germline V gene encodes CDR1 MRHNA and CDR2 SNTAGT. This CDR3 is built from 11 residues.

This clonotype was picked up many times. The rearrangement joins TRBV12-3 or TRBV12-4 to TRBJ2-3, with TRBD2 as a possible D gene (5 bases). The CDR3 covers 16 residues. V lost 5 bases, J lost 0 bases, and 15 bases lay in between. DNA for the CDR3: TGTGCCAGCAGTCCCGGGATAGCGATCAGCACAGATACGCAGTATTTT. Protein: CASSPGIAISTDTQYF.

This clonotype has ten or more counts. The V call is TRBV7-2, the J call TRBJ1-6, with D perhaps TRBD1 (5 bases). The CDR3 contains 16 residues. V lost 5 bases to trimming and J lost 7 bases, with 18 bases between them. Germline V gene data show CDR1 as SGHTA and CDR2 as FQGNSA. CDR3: CASSRWGRGGNSPLHF. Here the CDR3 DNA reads TGTGCCAGCAGCCGCTGGGGACGGGGAGGCAATTCACCCCTCCACTTT.

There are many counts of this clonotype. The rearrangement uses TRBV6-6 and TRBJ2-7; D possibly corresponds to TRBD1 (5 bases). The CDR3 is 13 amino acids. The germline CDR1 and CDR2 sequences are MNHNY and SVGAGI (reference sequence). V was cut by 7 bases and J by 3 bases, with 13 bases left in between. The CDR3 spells CASTPDSIYEQYF. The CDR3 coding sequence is TGTGCCAGCACCCCCGACAGCATCTACGAGCAGTACTTC.

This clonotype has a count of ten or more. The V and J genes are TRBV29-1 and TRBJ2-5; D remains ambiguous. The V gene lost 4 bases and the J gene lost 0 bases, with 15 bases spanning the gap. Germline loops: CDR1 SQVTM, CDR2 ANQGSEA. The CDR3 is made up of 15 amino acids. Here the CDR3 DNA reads TGCAGCGTTGCTGGGTGGAAGATCCACCAAGAGACCCAGTACTTC. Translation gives CSVAGWKIHQETQYF.

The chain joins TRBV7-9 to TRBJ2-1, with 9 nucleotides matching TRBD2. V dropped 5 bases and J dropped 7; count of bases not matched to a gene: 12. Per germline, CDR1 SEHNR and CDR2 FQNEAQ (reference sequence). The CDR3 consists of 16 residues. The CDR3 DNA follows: TGTGCCAGCAGCCCCGCTTGGCTAGCGGGAATAAATGAGCAGTTCTTC. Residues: CASSPAWLAGINEQFF.

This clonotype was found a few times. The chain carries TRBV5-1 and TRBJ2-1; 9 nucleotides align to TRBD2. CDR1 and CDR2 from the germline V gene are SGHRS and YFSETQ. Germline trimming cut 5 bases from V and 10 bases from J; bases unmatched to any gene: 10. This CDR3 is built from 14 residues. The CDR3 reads CASSYSASGVEQFF. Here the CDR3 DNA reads TGCGCCAGCAGTTATTCGGCTAGCGGGGTAGAGCAGTTCTTC.

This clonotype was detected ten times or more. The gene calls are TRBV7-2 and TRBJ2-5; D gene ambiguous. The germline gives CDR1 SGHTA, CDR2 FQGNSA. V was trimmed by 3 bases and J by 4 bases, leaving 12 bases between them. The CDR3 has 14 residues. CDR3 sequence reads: CASSFLQYGETQYF. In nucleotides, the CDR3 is TGTGCCAGCAGCTTCCTGCAATACGGAGAGACCCAGTACTTC.

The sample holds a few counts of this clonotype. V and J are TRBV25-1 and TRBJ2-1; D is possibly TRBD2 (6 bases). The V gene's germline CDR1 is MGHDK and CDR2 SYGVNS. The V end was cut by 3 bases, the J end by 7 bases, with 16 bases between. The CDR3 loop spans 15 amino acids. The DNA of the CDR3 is TGTGCCAGCAGTGATAGGGCGGGAAAGGTAAATGAGCAGTTCTTC. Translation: CASSDRAGKVNEQFF.

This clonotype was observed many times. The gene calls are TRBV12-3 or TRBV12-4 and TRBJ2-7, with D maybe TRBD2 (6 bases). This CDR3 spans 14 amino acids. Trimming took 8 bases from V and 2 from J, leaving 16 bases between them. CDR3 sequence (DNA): TGTGCCAGCCCCGTCGCGGGGCTTCCCTACGAGCAGTACGTC. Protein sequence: CASPVAGLPYEQYV.

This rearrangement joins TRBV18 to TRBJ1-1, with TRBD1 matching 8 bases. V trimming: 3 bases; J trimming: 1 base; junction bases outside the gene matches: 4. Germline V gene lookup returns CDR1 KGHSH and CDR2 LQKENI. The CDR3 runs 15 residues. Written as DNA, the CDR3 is TGTGCCAGCTCACCCAGACAGGGGTCGAACACTGAAGCTTTCTTT. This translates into CASSPRQGSNTEAFF.

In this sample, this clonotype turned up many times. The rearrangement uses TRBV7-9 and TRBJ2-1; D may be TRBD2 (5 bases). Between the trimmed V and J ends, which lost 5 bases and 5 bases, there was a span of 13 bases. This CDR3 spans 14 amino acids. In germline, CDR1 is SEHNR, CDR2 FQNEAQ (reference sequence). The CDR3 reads CASSPQRTNNEQFF. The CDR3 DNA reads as TGTGCCAGCAGCCCGCAGCGGACCAACAATGAGCAGTTCTTC.

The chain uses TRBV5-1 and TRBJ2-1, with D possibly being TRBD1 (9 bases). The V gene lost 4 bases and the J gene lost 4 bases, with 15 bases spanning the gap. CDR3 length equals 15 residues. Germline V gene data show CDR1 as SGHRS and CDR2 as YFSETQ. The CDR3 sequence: CASSISGTGYNEQFF. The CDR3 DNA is TGCGCCAGCAGCATTAGCGGGACAGGGTACAATGAGCAGTTCTTC.

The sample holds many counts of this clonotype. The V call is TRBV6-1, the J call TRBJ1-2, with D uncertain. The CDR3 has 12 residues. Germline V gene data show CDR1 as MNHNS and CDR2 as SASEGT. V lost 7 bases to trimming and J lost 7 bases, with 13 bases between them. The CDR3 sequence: CASTESVGGYTF. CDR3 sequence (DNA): TGTGCCAGCACCGAATCAGTCGGTGGCTACACCTTC.

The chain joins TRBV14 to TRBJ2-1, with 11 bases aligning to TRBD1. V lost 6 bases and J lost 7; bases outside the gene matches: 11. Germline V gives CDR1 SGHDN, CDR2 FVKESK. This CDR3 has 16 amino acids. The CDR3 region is CASRRTGQGDGNEQFF. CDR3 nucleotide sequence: TGTGCCAGCAGGCGAACGGGACAGGGGGATGGGAATGAGCAGTTCTTC. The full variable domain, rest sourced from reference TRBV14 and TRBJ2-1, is EAGVTQFPSHSVIEKGQTVTLRCDPISGHDNLYWYRRVMGKEIKFLLHFVKESKQDESGMPNNRFLAERTGGTYSTLKVQPAELEDSGVYFCASRRTGQGDGNEQFFGPGTRLTVL.

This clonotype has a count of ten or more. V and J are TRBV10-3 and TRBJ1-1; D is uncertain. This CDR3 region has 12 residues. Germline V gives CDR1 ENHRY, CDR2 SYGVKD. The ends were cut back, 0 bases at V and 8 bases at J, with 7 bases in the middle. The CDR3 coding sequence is TGTGCCATCAGTGAGTCCAAGATCGAAGCTTTCTTT. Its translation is CAISESKIEAFF.

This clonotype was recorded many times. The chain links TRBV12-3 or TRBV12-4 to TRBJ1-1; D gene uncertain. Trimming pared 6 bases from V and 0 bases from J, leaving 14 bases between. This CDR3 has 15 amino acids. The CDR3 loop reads CASSGFTTLNTEAFF. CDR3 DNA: TGTGCCAGCAGCGGATTTACTACCCTGAACACTGAAGCTTTCTTT.

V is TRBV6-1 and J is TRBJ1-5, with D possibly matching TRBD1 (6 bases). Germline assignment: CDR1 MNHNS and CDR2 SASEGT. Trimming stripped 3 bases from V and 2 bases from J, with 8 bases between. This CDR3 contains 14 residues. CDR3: CASSDAGGNQPQHF. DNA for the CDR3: TGTGCCAGCAGTGATGCAGGGGGCAATCAGCCCCAGCATTTT.

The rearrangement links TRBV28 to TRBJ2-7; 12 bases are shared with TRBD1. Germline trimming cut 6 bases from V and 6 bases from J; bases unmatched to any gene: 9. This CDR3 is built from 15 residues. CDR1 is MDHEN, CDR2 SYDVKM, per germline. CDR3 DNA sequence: TGTGCCAGCAGAGGGCCGGGACAGGGGGCTGGCGAGCAGTACTTC. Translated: CASRGPGQGAGEQYF.